This TCR beta chain was retrieved from a study of naive and memory T cell subsets. Whole blood, 2.5 ml, came from adult healthy volunteers. The library had UMIs added by 3' ligation of an oligonucleotide to TCR cDNA. Cells were not sorted; total RNA input targeted roughly 1 to 1000 ng. This clonotype has only a few counts. Its matching antigen is unknown. General study results and limits: This RNA-based method may be sensitive to activation-related transcript changes.

V was trimmed by 6 bases and J by 3 bases, leaving 14 bases between them. Germline CDR1 reads LNHDA; CDR2 reads SQIVND (reference sequence). The CDR3 runs 15 residues. Blood and skin TCR RNA was reverse transcribed with alpha and beta constant primers. TCRdb processed the 5' RACE reads anew with MiXCR; each CDR3 protein has one entry. The sample includes about 21,000 distinct CDR3 sequences, around 4% of them seen just once. The sequence was collected from a male donor in good health. The gene calls are TRBV19 and TRBJ2-2; possible D gene TRBD1, 6 bases. DNA of the CDR3: TGTGCCAGTAGGAAACAGGGAACGGACACCGGGGAGCTGTTTTTT. Translated, it gives CASRKQGTDTGELFF. The complete variable domain, with remaining parts taken from reference TRBV19 and TRBJ2-2, reads DGGITQSPKYLFRKEGQNVTLSCEQNLNHDAMYWYRQDPGQGLRLIYYSQIVNDFQKGDIAEGYSVSREKKESFPLTVTSAQKNPTAFYLCASRKQGTDTGELFFGEGSRLTVL.